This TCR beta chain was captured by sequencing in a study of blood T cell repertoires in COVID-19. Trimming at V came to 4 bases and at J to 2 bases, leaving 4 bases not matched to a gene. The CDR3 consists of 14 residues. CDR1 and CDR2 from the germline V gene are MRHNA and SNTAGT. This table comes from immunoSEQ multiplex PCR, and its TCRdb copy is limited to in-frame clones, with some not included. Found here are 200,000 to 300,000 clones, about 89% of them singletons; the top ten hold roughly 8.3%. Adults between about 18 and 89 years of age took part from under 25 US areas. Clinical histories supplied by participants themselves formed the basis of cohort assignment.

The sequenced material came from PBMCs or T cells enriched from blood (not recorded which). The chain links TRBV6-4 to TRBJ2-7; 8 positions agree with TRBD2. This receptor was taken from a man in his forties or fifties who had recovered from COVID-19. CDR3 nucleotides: TGTGCCAGCAGTGCAACTAGCGGAGCCTACGAGCAGTACTTC. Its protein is CASSATSGAYEQYF.